The 9 T cell receptor beta chains below all came from one sample that was sequenced in a study of chemoradiotherapy in HPV16-positive cancers. Data came from immunoSEQ multiplex PCR; TCRdb stores just in-frame clones and leaves some out. Seen here are approximately 10,000 clones, 86% observed once, and the top ten hold about 2.7%. Source: blood, taken from a patient who underwent chemoradiotherapy. Every receptor here comes from a human donor with HPV-associated anogenital cancer.

V usage is TRBV28 and J usage is TRBJ2-7; 7 bases match TRBD1. V shed 6 bases, J shed 3 bases, and the junction held 8 bases outside the gene matches. This CDR3 contains 14 residues. Germline V lookup: CDR1 MDHEN, CDR2 SYDVKM. CDR3 protein: CASSVTGNLYEQYF. DNA for the CDR3: TGTGCCAGCAGCGTGACAGGGAACCTCTACGAGCAGTACTTC.

The gene calls are TRBV7-6 and TRBJ2-3; D is tentatively TRBD1 or TRBD2 (6 bases each). V was cut by 5 bases and J by 1 base, with 13 bases left in between. CDR1 is SGHVS and CDR2 is FNYEAQ in the germline V gene. This CDR3 region has 15 residues. The CDR3 DNA is TGTGCCAGCAGCCCTAGGGGGGCGGGCACAGATACGCAGTATTTT. Protein: CASSPRGAGTDTQYF.

The chain has TRBV6-6 and TRBJ1-4; 9 positions match TRBD1. This CDR3 region has 14 residues. Germline values: CDR1 MNHNY, CDR2 SVGAGI (reference sequence). V trimming: 7 bases; J trimming: 6 bases; junction bases outside the gene matches: 6. CDR3 coding DNA: TGTGCCAGCAATTCCCGGGACAGGGATGAAAAACTGTTTTTT. Translated, it gives CASNSRDRDEKLFF.

The chain couples TRBV5-6 to TRBJ1-1; 10 bases match TRBD1. Germline lookup yields CDR1 SGHDT and CDR2 YYEEEE. Unmatched junction bases numbered 6, after V lost 4 bases and J lost 6 bases. CDR3 length: 14 residues. The CDR3 is CASSRDRGWAEAFF. CDR3 sequence (DNA): TGTGCCAGCAGCCGGGACAGGGGCTGGGCTGAAGCTTTCTTT. Complete variable domain (other parts from reference TRBV5-6 and TRBJ1-1): DAGVTQSPTHLIKTRGQQVTLRCSPKSGHDTVSWYQQALGQGPQFIFQYYEEEERQRGNFPDRFSGHQFPNYSSELNVNALLLGDSALYLCASSRDRGWAEAFFGQGTRLTVV.

Here the CDR3 reads CASSSATGLGYGYTF. The CDR3 DNA reads as TGTGCCAGCAGTTCCGCTACAGGGTTGGGCTATGGCTACACCTTC. This chain links TRBV2 with TRBJ1-2; the D gene is possibly TRBD1 (6 bases). CDR1 is SNHLY and CDR2 is FYNNEI in the germline V gene. This CDR3 is built from 15 residues. V was pared by 5 bases and J by 4 bases, with 17 bases between.

V and J are TRBV29-1 and TRBJ2-3, with D perhaps matching TRBD2 (5 bases). Looked up from germline, CDR1 is SQVTM and CDR2 is ANQGSEA. The CDR3 extends over 15 amino acids. Trimming took off 4 bases at V and 0 bases at J, with 14 bases between the two ends. In DNA form, the CDR3 reads TGCAGCGTTGGTGGTGGGAGAGGGAGCACAGATACGCAGTATTTT. It yields the protein CSVGGGRGSTDTQYF.

The chain is built from TRBV15 and TRBJ2-6, with 9 positions matching TRBD1. CDR3 size: 18 residues. Germline V lookup: CDR1 LNHNV, CDR2 YYDKDF (reference sequence). The J segment lost 0 bases and the V segment lost 0 bases, leaving 3 bases of the junction unmatched. The CDR3 DNA reads as TGTGCCACCAGCAGAGACGCACAGGGGGCCTCTGGGGCCAACGTCCTGACTTTC. Translating it yields CATSRDAQGASGANVLTF.

This sequence joins TRBV25-1 and TRBJ2-7, with D possibly being TRBD1 (6 bases). Germline V gives CDR1 MGHDK, CDR2 SYGVNS. V dropped 1 base and J dropped 5 bases, with 15 bases sitting between them. This CDR3 has 15 residues. The CDR3 nucleotides are TGTGCCAGCAGTGAATCGGCCAGGGGCTTGAACGAGCAGTACTTC. Translation: CASSESARGLNEQYF.

This chain joins TRBV2 and TRBJ2-1; 12 bases fit TRBD1. J gave up 4 bases and V 5 bases, and 9 bases lay outside the gene matches. There are 17 residues in the CDR3. The V gene's germline CDR1 is SNHLY and CDR2 FYNNEI. CDR3 region: CASSSGTGGIGYNEQFF. The CDR3 DNA reads as TGTGCCAGCAGTTCCGGGACAGGGGGCATCGGATACAATGAGCAGTTCTTC.